One and the same sample provided the 32 T cell receptor beta chains below, sequenced in a study of blood T cell repertoires in COVID-19. Measured with immunoSEQ multiplex PCR; TCRdb has only the in-frame clones, and not every one. This table holds about 500,000 clones, 85% to 90% found once. The sample comprised peripheral blood. The receptor set was obtained from a woman aged 45 to 65 with COVID-19, enrolled during active disease.

This clone was seen once. The chain links TRBV4-2 to TRBJ1-1; perhaps TRBD1 as D (6 bases). Trimming stripped 4 bases from V and 0 bases from J, with 12 bases between. Germline CDR1 is LGHNA and CDR2 is YNFKEQ. This CDR3 comprises 15 residues. CDR3 DNA sequence: TGTGCCAGCAGCCGCCGACAGGTTATGAACACTGAAGCTTTCTTT. Translation: CASSRRQVMNTEAFF.

The rearrangement uses TRBV7-8 and TRBJ2-7, with TRBD1 matching 7 bases. Germline trimming cut 4 bases from V and 3 bases from J; bases unmatched to any gene: 12. CDR3 size: 16 residues. CDR1 is SGHVS and CDR2 is FQNEAQ in the germline V gene. The chain's CDR3 is CASSSTRGLPNYEQYF. The CDR3 bases are TGTGCCAGCAGCTCAACGAGGGGGCTCCCCAACTACGAGCAGTACTTC.

The genes are TRBV19 and TRBJ1-1; D unresolved. Trimming left V 3 bases short and J 11 bases short, with 13 bases between. The germline V gene has CDR1 LNHDA and CDR2 SQIVND (reference sequence). This CDR3 contains 12 residues. The CDR3: CASSIGVSRAFF. The CDR3, as DNA: TGTGCCAGTAGTATCGGGGTGAGCAGGGCTTTCTTT.

This clone was seen more than once but under ten times. The rearrangement uses TRBV2 and TRBJ1-5; TRBD1 might be the D (5 bases). Looked up from germline, CDR1 is SNHLY and CDR2 is FYNNEI. Between the trimmed V and J ends, which lost 5 bases and 10 bases, there was a span of 18 bases. The CDR3 consists of 14 residues. The CDR3 DNA is TGTGCCAGCAGTTCAGGGTGGGGTACTGAACCCCAGCATTTT. It yields the protein CASSSGWGTEPQHF.

V usage is TRBV6-5 and J usage is TRBJ2-7, with TRBD1 matching 8 bases. Germline V gene data show CDR1 as MNHEY and CDR2 as SVGAGI. Unmatched junction bases numbered 12, after V lost 7 bases and J lost 4 bases. The CDR3 totals 15 residues. CDR3 nucleotide sequence: TGTGCCAGCAACCGGGACAGGTGGGCTGGTTACGAGCAGTACTTC. This encodes CASNRDRWAGYEQYF.

This sequence joins TRBV7-8 and TRBJ2-2; no firm D call. The CDR3 has 12 residues. Trimming left V 7 bases short and J 7 bases short, with 10 bases between. Per germline, CDR1 SGHVS and CDR2 FQNEAQ. The DNA of the CDR3 is TGTGCCAGCACTTTCCCGAGCGGGGAGCTGTTTTTT. Its protein is CASTFPSGELFF.

The chain carries TRBV10-3 and TRBJ2-3; 9 bases agree with TRBD1. The V gene's germline CDR1 is ENHRY and CDR2 SYGVKD. This CDR3 contains 14 residues. Trimming removed 8 bases from V and 3 bases from J; junction bases left unmatched: 6. The CDR3 nucleotides read TGTGCCATCGGGACAGGGAAGGCGACAGATACGCAGTATTTT. This encodes CAIGTGKATDTQYF.

Here the CDR3 reads CASSFPDRGETQYF. DNA for the CDR3: TGTGCCAGCAGCTTTCCCGACAGGGGAGAGACCCAGTACTTC. This sequence joins TRBV7-9 and TRBJ2-5; TRBD1 aligns across 8 bases. This CDR3 is built from 14 residues. Germline V gene data show CDR1 as SEHNR and CDR2 as FQNEAQ (reference sequence). Trimming took 3 bases from V and 4 from J; bases not matched to a gene: 4.

The chain carries TRBV28 and TRBJ1-2; D perhaps matches TRBD1 (5 bases). The CDR3 is 12 residues long. The ends were cut back, 4 bases at V and 8 bases at J, with 11 bases in the middle. CDR1 and CDR2 (germline): MDHEN, SYDVKM. The CDR3 DNA is TGTGCCAGCAGTTCTGTCTCAGGGGGCTACACCTTC. It specifies CASSSVSGGYTF.

The V call is TRBV11-3, the J call TRBJ2-4; D is uncertain. The V gene's germline CDR1 is SGHNT and CDR2 YENEEA. The CDR3 totals 13 residues. Trimming pared 2 bases from V and 5 bases from J, leaving 7 bases between. CDR3 loop: CASSLSGQNIQYF. DNA of the CDR3: TGTGCCAGCAGCTTAAGTGGCCAAAACATTCAGTACTTC.

The chain couples TRBV19 to TRBJ1-2; 8 positions agree with TRBD1. CDR3 length equals 12 residues. Germline assignment: CDR1 LNHDA and CDR2 SQIVND (reference sequence). The J segment lost 11 bases and the V segment lost 7 bases, leaving 9 bases of the junction unmatched. The DNA of the CDR3 is TGTGCCAGTACCGATCCGGGACAGGATTACACCTTC. It is translated as CASTDPGQDYTF.

The chain couples TRBV9 to TRBJ1-1, with D maybe TRBD1 (5 bases). The CDR3 is 13 residues long. The V gene lost 2 bases and the J gene lost 4 bases, with 9 bases spanning the gap. Germline CDR1 reads SGDLS; CDR2 reads YYNGEE. CDR3 DNA: TGTGCCAGCAGCGTGACAGTTGTCACTGAAGCTTTCTTT. It encodes CASSVTVVTEAFF.

The V gene is TRBV30, the J gene TRBJ1-2; D uncertain. The CDR3 extends over 12 amino acids. V was clipped by 5 bases and J by 4 bases, with 11 bases between them. CDR1 and CDR2 (germline): GTSNPN, SVGIG (reference sequence). The CDR3 bases are TGTGCCTGGTCGAGGAGAACCTATGGCTACACCTTC. Encoded protein: CAWSRRTYGYTF. The whole variable domain, filled in from reference TRBV30 and TRBJ1-2, reads SQTIHQWPATLVQPVGSPLSLECTVEGTSNPNLYWYRQAAGRGLQLLFYSVGIGQISSEVPQNLSASRPQDRQFILSSKKLLLSDSGFYLCAWSRRTYGYTFGSGTRLTVV.

This clone was seen once. The chain uses TRBV2 and TRBJ1-2, with D hard to call. Germline assignment: CDR1 SNHLY and CDR2 FYNNEI. V was trimmed by 10 bases and J by 0 bases, leaving 15 bases between them. The CDR3 covers 14 residues. CDR3 in DNA: TGTGCCACCTTAGTGGGGAGAGCTAACTATGGCTACACCTTC. Its translation is CATLVGRANYGYTF.

This chain uses TRBV11-2 with TRBJ2-7, with 9 bases that match TRBD1. This CDR3 comprises 15 residues. The V gene's germline CDR1 is SGHAT and CDR2 FQNNGV. V lost 6 bases, J lost 4 bases, and 10 bases stayed unmatched. The CDR3: CASRSLQGARYEQYF. The CDR3 DNA reads as TGTGCCAGCAGATCCTTACAGGGGGCTCGATACGAGCAGTACTTC.

This chain uses TRBV9 with TRBJ2-5; D may be TRBD1 (5 bases). CDR1 and CDR2 (germline): SGDLS, YYNGEE. The CDR3 loop spans 14 amino acids. Trimming shortened V by 0 bases and J by 2 bases, and 8 bases separated the two germline ends. DNA of the CDR3: TGTGCCAGCAGCGTAGTGGGGCAGCAAGAGACCCAGTACTTC. Translation: CASSVVGQQETQYF.

This clone was observed a handful of times. The chain uses TRBV5-1 and TRBJ1-4; tentative D call: TRBD1 (6 bases). Germline assignment: CDR1 SGHRS and CDR2 YFSETQ. V was cut by 5 bases and J by 8 bases, with 16 bases left in between. The CDR3 is 14 amino acids. The CDR3, as DNA: TGCGCCAGCAGTTCGACAGGCAAGGAGGAAAAACTGTTTTTT. Protein product: CASSSTGKEEKLFF.

In this sample, this clone turned up a few times. V gene TRBV2 combines with J gene TRBJ2-1, with 10 bases fitting TRBD2. CDR3 length: 16 residues. The V and J ends lost 6 bases and 4 bases, in that order; junction bases with no gene match: 9. Germline V gene lookup returns CDR1 SNHLY and CDR2 FYNNEI. The CDR3 DNA reads as TGTGCCAGCAGGGAGAAAGCGGGGGGGCTTTACAATGAGCAGTTCTTC. Translating it yields CASREKAGGLYNEQFF. Based on the CDR3 plus reference TRBV2 and TRBJ2-1, the full variable domain is EPEVTQTPSHQVTQMGQEVILRCVPISNHLYFYWYRQILGQKVEFLVSFYNNEISEKSEIFDDQFSVERPDGSNFTLKIRSTKLEDSAMYFCASREKAGGLYNEQFFGPGTRLTVL.

The rearrangement joins TRBV28 to TRBJ2-2, with D possibly TRBD1 on 5 matching bases. Germline CDR1 and CDR2: MDHEN and SYDVKM. The CDR3 is 16 amino acids. V lost 5 bases and J lost 3, with 16 bases in between. The DNA of the CDR3 is TGTGCCAGCAGTCCATTCAGGGTGTGGGACACCGGGGAGCTGTTTTTT. The encoded protein is CASSPFRVWDTGELFF.

This sequence joins TRBV18 and TRBJ1-5; D is perhaps TRBD1 (5 bases). The ends were cut back, 3 bases at V and 4 bases at J, with 10 bases in the middle. The CDR3 consists of 14 residues. From germline, CDR1 is KGHSH and CDR2 LQKENI. CDR3: CASSPTGANQPQHF. In nucleotides, the CDR3 is TGTGCCAGCTCACCCACAGGCGCGAATCAGCCCCAGCATTTT.

Worth noting for this clone: The sample carries other DNA sequences with the same CDR3. The chain joins TRBV5-1 to TRBJ1-1, with a weak D call TRBD1 (6 bases). The CDR3 covers 15 residues. Germline V CDR1 and CDR2: SGHRS, YFSETQ. Trimming left V 3 bases short and J 5 bases short, with 17 bases between. The CDR3 here is CASSSTTGGGTEAFF. The CDR3 coding sequence is TGCGCCAGCAGCTCCACGACAGGAGGAGGAACTGAAGCTTTCTTT. Looking up the rest from reference TRBV5-1 and TRBJ1-1 gives the full variable domain: KAGVTQTPRYLIKTRGQQVTLSCSPISGHRSVSWYQQTPGQGLQFLFEYFSETQRNKGNFPGRFSGRQFSNSRSEMNVSTLELGDSALYLCASSSTTGGGTEAFFGQGTRLTVV.

The chain links TRBV7-9 to TRBJ1-5, with D hard to call. V was cut by 1 base and J by 0 bases, with 4 bases left in between. The CDR3 consists of 14 residues. CDR1 SEHNR and CDR2 FQNEAQ come from the germline V gene (reference sequence). Here the CDR3 DNA reads TGTGCCAGCAGCTTAGGCGATAGCAATCAGCCCCAGCATTTT. It is translated as CASSLGDSNQPQHF.

J is TRBJ1-2 and V is TRBV18; a possible D gene is TRBD1 (5 bases). Germline CDR1 reads KGHSH; CDR2 reads LQKENI. Trimming took 4 bases from V and 2 from J, leaving 14 bases between them. The CDR3 has 15 residues. CDR3 bases: TGTGCCAGCTCACTTACGAGGGACTTCAACTATGGCTACACCTTC. As protein: CASSLTRDFNYGYTF.

The chain is built from TRBV3-1 (or the pseudogene TRBV3-2) and TRBJ2-2; D remains ambiguous. The CDR3 is made up of 14 amino acids. Trimming removed 0 bases from V and 7 bases from J, with 9 bases in between. Per the germline V gene, CDR1 is LGHDT and CDR2 is YNNKEL (reference sequence). The CDR3 reads CASSQDRSIGELFF. In DNA, the CDR3 is TGTGCCAGCAGCCAAGACCGGTCCATCGGGGAGCTGTTTTTT.

The rearrangement uses TRBV19 and TRBJ1-2; TRBD1 agrees at 8 bases. CDR3 length equals 15 residues. Germline V gene lookup returns CDR1 LNHDA and CDR2 SQIVND (reference sequence). The V segment lost 5 bases and the J segment 3 bases; nucleotides outside the gene matches: 8. This CDR3 is CASSLRTGQDYGYTF. In nucleotides, the CDR3 is TGTGCCAGTAGTTTACGGACAGGGCAGGACTATGGCTACACCTTC.

The chain links TRBV10-3 to TRBJ1-1; D gene unclear. Germline CDR1 ENHRY, CDR2 SYGVKD. CDR3 length: 11 amino acids. Trimming shortened V by 11 bases and J by 1 base, and 8 bases separated the two germline ends. CDR3 sequence (DNA): TGTGCCCGCCCGGGGAACACTGAAGCTTTCTTT. Its translation: CARPGNTEAFF.

The V and J genes are TRBV28 and TRBJ1-1; weak D call: TRBD1 (5 bases). Trimming took 3 bases from V and 1 from J, leaving 12 bases between them. This CDR3 spans 15 amino acids. The germline CDR1 and CDR2 sequences are MDHEN and SYDVKM. CDR3 amino acids: CASSFERGTNTEAFF. The CDR3 coding sequence is TGTGCCAGCAGTTTTGAAAGGGGCACGAACACTGAAGCTTTCTTT.

This sequence joins TRBV20-1 and TRBJ1-1; 8 nucleotides line up with TRBD1. CDR1 is DFQATT and CDR2 is SNEGSKA in the germline V gene (reference sequence). V shed 3 bases, J shed 11 bases, and the junction held 5 bases outside the gene matches. CDR3 length: 11 amino acids. The CDR3, as DNA: TGCAGTGCTAGTCATGACAGGGGCGCTTTCTTT. Protein sequence: CSASHDRGAFF.

A single count supports this clone. The V and J genes are TRBV19 and TRBJ2-1, with D possibly TRBD2 on 6 matching bases. The CDR3 consists of 15 residues. The germline V gene has CDR1 LNHDA and CDR2 SQIVND (reference sequence). Trimming shortened V by 1 base and J by 2 bases, and 9 bases separated the two germline ends. Here the CDR3 DNA reads TGTGCCAGTAGTATAGGTCTAGCGACCTACAATGAGCAGTTCTTC. Its translation is CASSIGLATYNEQFF.

The V call is TRBV28, the J call TRBJ1-2, with TRBD1 matching 7 bases. The junction had 10 bases not matched to a gene; V was cut back by 6 bases and J by 9 bases. The CDR3 is 13 residues long. Germline V gene data show CDR1 as MDHEN and CDR2 as SYDVKM. CDR3 amino acids: CASSTDRHASYTF. The DNA for the CDR3 is TGTGCCAGCAGCACGGACAGGCACGCTAGCTACACCTTC.

The V call is TRBV14, the J call TRBJ1-5; D is ambiguous. This CDR3 contains 12 residues. Germline V gene lookup returns CDR1 SGHDN and CDR2 FVKESK. V lost 3 bases, J lost 7 bases, and 7 bases lay in between. The CDR3 loop reads CASSQPGQPQHF. The CDR3 DNA is TGTGCCAGCAGCCAGCCCGGGCAGCCCCAGCATTTT.

The chain is built from TRBV29-1 and TRBJ1-6; 8 bases fit TRBD1. Trimming removed 7 bases from V and 7 bases from J; junction bases left unmatched: 6. Germline V gene data show CDR1 as SQVTM and CDR2 as ANQGSEA. The CDR3 has 13 amino acids. Here the CDR3 reads CSARQGTNSPLHF. In DNA, the CDR3 is TGCAGCGCTCGACAGGGGACCAATTCACCCCTCCACTTT.